Shown below are 12 T cell receptor delta chains from a single sample sequenced in a study of γδ T cells in repeated Plasmodium falciparum infection. Gammadelta T cells were flow-sorted from PBMC into Vgamma9/Vdelta2+ and Vdelta2-negative populations for bulk analysis. TCRdb redid the clone calls on the multiplex PCR reads with CATT. Among tens of thousands of delta-chain clones, roughly 1.5% were seen once, and the ten largest hold 6.5% to 9.5%. Sequenced input: gamma-delta T cells from blood. The source is a pool of human donors (malaria-infected and uninfected, not separated).

This clone was counted a few times. The likely explanation is a read error, given a far larger clone one base away. Other nucleotide sequences in the sample specify the same CDR3. No J gene was assigned, while the V gene was called as TRDV1; the table's TRDD3 call for D was not verified on the DNA. Germline V gene data show CDR1 as TSWWSYY and CDR2 as QGS. The CDR3 is 19 amino acids. CDR3 loop: CALGHTSSWVVLYTDKLIF. The CDR3 DNA is TGTGCTCTTGGGCATACTTCAAGCTGGGTGGTTCTGTACACCGATAAACTCATCTTC.

A word on this clone: This likely stems from a read error, as it lies one base from a far larger clone. The gene calls are TRDV1 and TRDJ1; 8 nucleotides align to TRDD3. The J gene, not given by TCRdb, was assigned here from a germline match of the nucleotide sequence. Losses at the gene ends were 4 bases for V and 2 bases for J; bases not matched to a gene: 24. This CDR3 has 21 amino acids. Germline lookup yields CDR1 TSWWSYY and CDR2 QGS. CDR3 loop: CALGVQTRYFTPGGPTDKLIF. The CDR3 DNA sequence: TGTGCTCTTGGGGTCCAGACTCGATACTTTACCCCTGGGGGACCTACCGATAAACTCATCTTT.

Details on this clone: Given a much more abundant clone one base away, this may be a read error. Other DNA variants within this sample encode the same CDR3. This chain joins TRDV2 and TRDJ1, with D maybe TRDD3 (5 bases). This CDR3 has 14 residues. CDR1 is GEAIGNYY, CDR2 EKD, per germline. The CDR3 bases are TGTGCCTGTGACACCGCTGGGTCCCGCGATAAGCTCATCTTT. This sequence encodes CACDTAGSRDKLIF.

This clone was observed many times. A much larger clone sits a single nucleotide away, making a read error possible. The sample has other DNA sequences that encode this CDR3 too. The rearrangement uses TRDV1 and TRDJ1; no clear D gene. CDR1 and CDR2 from the germline V gene are TSWWSYY and QGS. The CDR3 runs to 18 residues. The CDR3 DNA reads as TGTGCTCTTGGGGAACGAGGAAGGCGAGCGCTTTACACAGATAAACTCATCTTT. Its protein product is CALGERGRRALYTDKLIF.

This clone came up a few times. TCRdb lists the protein of a much larger clone for this DNA, which differs at residue 18, so this is likely a read error; the protein given here is translated from the DNA itself. The gene calls are TRDV1 and TRDJ1; 11 nucleotides line up with TRDD3. The J gene comes from matching the DNA to germline here; TCRdb lacks it. This CDR3 contains 24 residues. J lost 2 bases, V lost 5 bases, and 31 bases had no gene match. The germline CDR1 and CDR2 sequences are TSWWSYY and QGS. The CDR3 bases are TGTGCTCTTGGGAACCAGGCCTTCCTACTCCCTGGGGGATACCGGTTTCAGAAAACCGATAAACTCATCTTT. It specifies CALGNQAFLLPGGYRFQKTDKLIF.

Worth noting for this clone: Since a far larger clone is one base different, this is likely a read error. The rearrangement uses TRDV1 and TRDJ1, with 8 nucleotides matching TRDD3. No J gene is reported in TCRdb; it was inferred here by comparing the DNA with germline. CDR3 size: 19 residues. The V gene's germline CDR1 is TSWWSYY and CDR2 QGS. J lost 2 bases, V lost 5 bases, and 19 bases had no gene match. CDR3 residues: CALGKNPGDIMGRTDKLIF. As DNA, the CDR3 is TGTGCTCTTGGGAAAAATCCGGGGGATATAATGGGGAGAACCGATAAACTCATCTTT.

This clone was counted many times. A far more abundant clone sits one base away, making this likely a read error. This sample includes further DNA sequences coding for the same CDR3. The chain joins TRDV1 to TRDJ1, with TRDD3 identical over 9 bases. Germline CDR1 reads TSWWSYY; CDR2 reads QGS. The CDR3 totals 17 residues. The CDR3 is CALGVGAGGFSTDKLIF. The CDR3 nucleotides read TGTGCACTTGGGGTCGGGGCTGGGGGATTCTCTACCGATAAACTCATCTTT.

This clone was detected a few times. A read error likely explains why the TCRdb protein, taken from a much larger clone, differs from this DNA's translation at residue 14; the protein shown is translated from the DNA. The J gene is TRDJ1, the V gene TRDV2, with 10 bases fitting TRDD3. The J gene, left out of TCRdb, was set here by checking the DNA against germline. The J segment lost 4 bases and the V segment lost 0 bases, leaving 16 bases of the junction unmatched. The CDR3 spans 19 residues. The germline CDR1 and CDR2 sequences are GEAIGNYY and EKD. The CDR3 DNA reads TGTGCCTGTGACACCTTTTCCTACGGGGGATACGGGTACATCGATAAACTCATCTTT. It is translated as CACDTFSYGGYGYIDKLIF.

Only a few counts were recorded for this clone. CDR3: CALGTHPVILYWGFWTDKLIF. The CDR3 bases are TGTGCTCTTGGGACTCATCCGGTGATTCTCTACTGGGGATTTTGGACCGATAAACTCATCTTT. This sequence joins TRDV1 and TRDJ1, with 7 bases that match TRDD3. TCRdb carries no J gene annotation; the J gene was assigned here by matching the DNA with germline. Trimming removed 5 bases from V and 2 bases from J; junction bases left unmatched: 26. The V gene's germline CDR1 is TSWWSYY and CDR2 QGS. This CDR3 has 21 amino acids.

This clone has a handful of counts. A far larger clone is just one base off, so this is likely a read error. Other DNA sequences in this specimen translate into the identical CDR3. The chain links TRDV1 to TRDJ1, with 7 bases fitting TRDD3. The J gene comes from matching the DNA to germline here; TCRdb lacks it. V lost 5 bases, J lost 0 bases, and 18 bases stayed unmatched. The CDR3 sequence is 19 residues long. CDR1 TSWWSYY and CDR2 QGS come from the germline V gene. CDR3: CALGTTKRGYANHTDKLIF. CDR3 nucleotides: TGTGCTCTTGGGACTACCAAGCGGGGATATGCCAATCACACCGATAAACTCATCTTT.

About this clone: A far larger clone lies a single base away; this is likely a read error. The same CDR3 is also encoded by other DNA sequences in this sample. No J gene call was made, and the V gene is TRDV1; the table gives TRDD3 as D, unverified against the DNA. Germline CDR1 TSWWSYY, CDR2 QGS. This CDR3 region has 17 residues. The CDR3 sequence: CALGDGKTVDRGDKLIF. The CDR3 DNA reads TGTGCTCTTGGGGATGGTAAAACCGTCGACCGAGGCGATAAACTCATCTTC.

To note about this clone: TCRdb records a much larger clone's protein for this DNA, with a difference at residue 11 that likely arises from a read error; the protein given is the translation of the DNA. The V and J genes are TRDV1 and TRDJ1; TRDD3 might be the D (5 bases). The J gene is not listed in TCRdb, so it was assigned here from a DNA match to germline. Per germline, CDR1 TSWWSYY and CDR2 QGS. The CDR3 has 18 amino acids. V was trimmed by 3 bases and J by 4 bases, leaving 24 bases between them. CDR3 nucleotide sequence: TGTGCTCTTGGGGACTTTCCCCTCCTTGGCTGCGGGGGCGATAAACTCATCTTT. As protein: CALGDFPLLGCGGDKLIF.